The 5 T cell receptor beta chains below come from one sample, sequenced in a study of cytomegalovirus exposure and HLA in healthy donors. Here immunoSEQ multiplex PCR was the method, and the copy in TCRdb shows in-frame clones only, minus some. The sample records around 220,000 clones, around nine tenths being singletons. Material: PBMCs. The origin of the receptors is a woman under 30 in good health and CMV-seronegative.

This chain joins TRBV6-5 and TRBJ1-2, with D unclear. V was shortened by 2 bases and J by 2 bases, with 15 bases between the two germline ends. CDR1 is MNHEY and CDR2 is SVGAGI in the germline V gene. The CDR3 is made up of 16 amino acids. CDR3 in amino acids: CASSYRLHAMNYGYTF. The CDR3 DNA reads TGTGCCAGCAGTTACCGACTTCACGCCATGAACTATGGCTACACCTTC.

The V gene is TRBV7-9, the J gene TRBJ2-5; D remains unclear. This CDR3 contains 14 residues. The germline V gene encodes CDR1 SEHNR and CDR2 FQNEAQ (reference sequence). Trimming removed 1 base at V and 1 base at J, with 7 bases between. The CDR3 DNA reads TGTGCCAGCAGCTTAGGCGCCGTCCAAGAGACCCAGTACTTC. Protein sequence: CASSLGAVQETQYF. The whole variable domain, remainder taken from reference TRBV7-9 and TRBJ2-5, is DTGVSQNPRHKITKRGQNVTFRCDPISEHNRLYWYRQTLGQGPEFLTYFQNEAQLEKSRLLSDRFSAERPKGSFSTLEIQRTEQGDSAMYLCASSLGAVQETQYFGPGTRLLVL.

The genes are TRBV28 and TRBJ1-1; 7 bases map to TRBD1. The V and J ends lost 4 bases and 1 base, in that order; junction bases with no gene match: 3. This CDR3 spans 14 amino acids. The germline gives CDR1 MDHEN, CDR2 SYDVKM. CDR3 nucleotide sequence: TGTGCCAGCAGTTCGGGACAGAGGAACACTGAAGCTTTCTTT. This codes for CASSSGQRNTEAFF. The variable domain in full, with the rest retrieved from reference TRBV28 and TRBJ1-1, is DVKVTQSSRYLVKRTGEKVFLECVQDMDHENMFWYRQDPGLGLRLIYFSYDVKMKEKGDIPEGYSVSREKKERFSLILESASTNQTSMYLCASSSGQRNTEAFFGQGTRLTVV.

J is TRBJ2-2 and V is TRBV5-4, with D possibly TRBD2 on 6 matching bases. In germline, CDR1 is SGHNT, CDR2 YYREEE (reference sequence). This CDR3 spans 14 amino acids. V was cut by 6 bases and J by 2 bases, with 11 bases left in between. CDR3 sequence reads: CASNGGGNTGELFF. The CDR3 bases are TGTGCCAGCAACGGGGGAGGCAACACCGGGGAGCTGTTTTTT.

The CDR3 loop is CASSKGLAKSSYNEQFF. The CDR3, as DNA: TGTGCCAGCAGTAAAGGACTAGCGAAAAGCTCCTACAATGAGCAGTTCTTC. This rearrangement joins TRBV6-1 to TRBJ2-1, with 9 bases that match TRBD2. CDR3 length: 17 residues. V gave up 5 bases and J gave up 0 bases; unmatched junction bases: 8. Germline V gives CDR1 MNHNS, CDR2 SASEGT.